The 27 T cell receptor beta chains below all came from one sample that was sequenced in a study of blood T cell repertoires in COVID-19. Assay used: immunoSEQ multiplex PCR; TCRdb lists only in-frame clones, some missing. Counted here are 150,000 to 200,000 clones, around 85% occurring once; the ten biggest clones make up 6% to 6.5%. What was sequenced was PBMCs or T cells enriched from blood (not recorded which). Every receptor here comes from a middle-aged man who had recovered from COVID-19.

This sequence joins TRBV11-1 and TRBJ2-7, with D maybe TRBD1 (6 bases). The CDR3 extends over 16 amino acids. CDR1 is SGHAT, CDR2 FQDESV, per germline (reference sequence). With 2 bases removed from V and 3 bases from J, the gap between germline ends came to 17 bases. The CDR3 region is CASSLTDRLEDYEQYF. The CDR3 nucleotides read TGTGCCAGCAGCTTAACCGACAGGTTGGAAGACTACGAGCAGTACTTC.

CDR3 coding DNA: TGTGCCAGCAGCTTGGACGGGTCGCGGAGCAATCAGCCCCAGCATTTT. It yields the protein CASSLDGSRSNQPQHF. The chain has TRBV5-4 and TRBJ1-5; D not resolved. The CDR3 spans 16 residues. The germline V and J ends were trimmed by 0 bases and 1 base, with 11 bases remaining between them. The germline V gene has CDR1 SGHNT and CDR2 YYREEE (reference sequence).

The rearrangement joins TRBV7-9 to TRBJ1-6; D is perhaps TRBD1 (5 bases). This CDR3 has 14 amino acids. V was pared by 2 bases and J by 10 bases, with 12 bases between. From germline, CDR1 is SEHNR and CDR2 FQNEAQ (reference sequence). The CDR3 coding sequence is TGTGCCAGCAGCTTACTAGGGAAGGGGTCACCCCTCCACTTT. It codes for CASSLLGKGSPLHF.

V gene TRBV7-9 combines with J gene TRBJ2-7; no clear D gene. The CDR3 totals 13 residues. V lost 2 bases, J lost 2 bases, and 7 bases lay in between. Germline V gene sequence: CDR1 SEHNR, CDR2 FQNEAQ (reference sequence). CDR3 bases: TGTGCCAGCAGCTTATCCGGTACCTACGAGCAGTACTTC. Amino acids: CASSLSGTYEQYF.

The rearrangement links TRBV10-1 to TRBJ1-5; D is uncertain. Germline CDR1 reads WNHNN; CDR2 reads SYGVQD (reference sequence). Trimming cost V 4 bases and J 0 bases, with 19 bases left between them. CDR3 length: 18 residues. The DNA of the CDR3 is TGCGCCAGCAGTGGATTGACACCAGAGGGATATAGCAATCAGCCCCAGCATTTT. It encodes CASSGLTPEGYSNQPQHF.

The V call is TRBV30, the J call TRBJ1-3; D remains unclear. V lost 1 base and J 1 base, leaving 17 bases between the germline ends. The CDR3 has 17 residues. Germline-derived CDR1 and CDR2 are GTSNPN and SVGIG (reference sequence). CDR3 residues: CAWSAPRRTKSGNTIYF. DNA of the CDR3: TGTGCCTGGAGTGCCCCTCGACGGACTAAATCTGGAAACACCATATATTTT.

The chain employs TRBV19 and TRBJ1-3, with TRBD1 identical over 8 bases. V lost 5 bases and J lost 0; bases outside the gene matches: 9. Germline loops: CDR1 LNHDA, CDR2 SQIVND (reference sequence). This CDR3 spans 17 amino acids. CDR3 DNA sequence: TGTGCCAGTAGTCACCGGGACAGGCCTTCCTCTGGAAACACCATATATTTT. This codes for CASSHRDRPSSGNTIYF.

The chain carries TRBV27 and TRBJ1-5; D possibly corresponds to TRBD1 (6 bases). The germline V gene has CDR1 MNHEY and CDR2 SMNVEV (reference sequence). Deletions cut 2 bases from V and 5 bases from J, with 7 bases between. This CDR3 has 13 residues. The CDR3 DNA sequence: TGTGCCAGCAGTTTACCAGGGGATCAGCCCCAGCATTTT. Its protein is CASSLPGDQPQHF.

This clone was found a few times. V and J are TRBV30 and TRBJ2-7, with D possibly TRBD2 on 6 matching bases. Trimming left V 4 bases short and J 4 bases short, with 14 bases between. The CDR3 extends over 13 amino acids. Germline CDR1 GTSNPN, CDR2 SVGIG (reference sequence). CDR3 region: CAWNRDSFYEQYF. DNA of the CDR3: TGTGCCTGGAACCGGGACTCCTTTTACGAGCAGTACTTC.

The V and J genes are TRBV7-3 and TRBJ2-2; 9 positions agree with TRBD1. The germline V gene has CDR1 SGHTA and CDR2 FQGTGA. V dropped 6 bases and J dropped 5; count of bases not matched to a gene: 7. The CDR3 length is 15 residues. CDR3 coding DNA: TGTGCCAGCAGATTGGGACAGGGAAGGACCGGGGAGCTGTTTTTT. Protein sequence: CASRLGQGRTGELFF.

The rearrangement joins TRBV27 to TRBJ1-4; D unresolved. Trimming stripped 6 bases from V and 8 bases from J, with 10 bases between. This CDR3 region has 12 residues. Germline assignment: CDR1 MNHEY and CDR2 SMNVEV (reference sequence). This chain's CDR3 is CASSPPGEKLFF. The CDR3 region has the DNA TGTGCCAGCAGCCCCCCCGGGGAAAAACTGTTTTTT.

This clone was detected once. The chain links TRBV18 to TRBJ2-3, with 12 bases that match TRBD2. The CDR3 spans 19 residues. V lost 1 base, J lost 0 bases, and 8 bases stayed unmatched. Per germline, CDR1 KGHSH and CDR2 LQKENI. The CDR3 spells CASSPRPTSGGASTDTQYF. In DNA form, the CDR3 reads TGTGCCAGCTCACCACGACCGACTAGCGGGGGAGCTAGCACAGATACGCAGTATTTT.

The chain uses TRBV2 and TRBJ1-5; TRBD1 matches 7 bases. Germline CDR1 is SNHLY and CDR2 is FYNNEI. The junction had 13 bases not matched to a gene; V was cut back by 7 bases and J by 4 bases. The CDR3 consists of 16 residues. CDR3 residues: CASKVSGQGENQPQHF. CDR3 sequence (DNA): TGTGCCAGCAAGGTTTCGGGGCAGGGGGAGAATCAGCCCCAGCATTTT.

This chain connects TRBV5-1 to TRBJ2-3, with 8 bases aligning to TRBD2. With 4 bases clipped from V and 2 bases from J, the junction kept 3 bases outside the gene matches. Germline V lookup: CDR1 SGHRS, CDR2 YFSETQ. The CDR3 covers 14 residues. The CDR3 coding sequence is TGCGCCAGCAGCCCCGGGGGGGACACAGATACGCAGTATTTT. Residues: CASSPGGDTDTQYF.

The rearrangement uses TRBV4-1 and TRBJ2-3, with 7 positions matching TRBD2. Germline V CDR1 and CDR2: MGHRA, YSYEKL. V lost 0 bases and J lost 3; bases outside the gene matches: 12. This CDR3 is built from 18 residues. The CDR3 DNA sequence: TGCGCCAGCAGCCAAGAATCGGGTTGGCTAGCGGAGACAGATACGCAGTATTTT. Protein product: CASSQESGWLAETDTQYF.

V and J are TRBV2 and TRBJ2-1; 9 positions match TRBD1. The germline gives CDR1 SNHLY, CDR2 FYNNEI. Germline trimming cut 6 bases from V and 12 bases from J; bases unmatched to any gene: 15. This CDR3 has 15 residues. CDR3 loop: CASSDVGQGSVGQFF. The CDR3 DNA follows: TGTGCCAGCAGCGACGTGGGACAGGGATCAGTGGGGCAGTTCTTC.

This chain joins TRBV9 and TRBJ1-5; the D is unclear. Between the trimmed V and J ends, which lost 4 bases and 3 bases, there was a span of 8 bases. Germline values: CDR1 SGDLS, CDR2 YYNGEE. The CDR3 has 13 amino acids. CDR3 sequence: CASSRNNNQPQHF. In DNA, the CDR3 is TGTGCCAGCAGCCGCAACAACAATCAGCCCCAGCATTTT. The full variable domain, rest sourced from reference TRBV9 and TRBJ1-5, is DSGVTQTPKHLITATGQRVTLRCSPRSGDLSVYWYQQSLDQGLQFLIQYYNGEERAKGNILERFSAQQFPDLHSELNLSSLELGDSALYFCASSRNNNQPQHFGDGTRLSIL.

To note about this clone: At the DNA level, this CDR3 is encoded by other sequences in the same sample as well. The rearrangement joins TRBV12-3 or TRBV12-4 to TRBJ1-2; D is uncertain. V lost 6 bases, J lost 2 bases, and 10 bases lay in between. The CDR3 spans 13 residues. This CDR3 reads CASSLTGNYGYTF. The CDR3 DNA follows: TGTGCCAGCAGCTTGACGGGGAACTATGGCTACACCTTC.

This CDR3 is CASEGGTGVTEAFF. The CDR3 DNA reads as TGCGCCAGCGAAGGGGGGACAGGGGTTACTGAAGCTTTCTTT. V usage is TRBV5-1 and J usage is TRBJ1-1; 10 bases are a match to TRBD1. Germline CDR1 reads SGHRS; CDR2 reads YFSETQ. This CDR3 region has 14 residues. V lost 7 bases and J lost 5; bases outside the gene matches: 8.

The chain combines TRBV18 with TRBJ1-1; TRBD1 agrees at 7 bases. J was trimmed by 2 bases and V by 2 bases; bases with no gene match: 11. CDR1 is KGHSH, CDR2 LQKENI, per germline. The CDR3 contains 17 residues. CDR3 coding DNA: TGTGCCAGCTCACCAAGGGATTGGGACAGATCTAACACTGAAGCTTTCTTT. Translation: CASSPRDWDRSNTEAFF.

The rearrangement links TRBV2 to TRBJ1-2; 10 nucleotides line up with TRBD1. Germline CDR1 SNHLY, CDR2 FYNNEI. The CDR3 extends over 14 amino acids. Unmatched junction bases numbered 6, after V lost 3 bases and J lost 8 bases. This CDR3 reads CASSDPGTGDGYTF. CDR3 sequence (DNA): TGTGCCAGCAGTGACCCTGGGACAGGGGACGGCTACACCTTC. The variable domain in full, completed from reference TRBV2 and TRBJ1-2, reads EPEVTQTPSHQVTQMGQEVILRCVPISNHLYFYWYRQILGQKVEFLVSFYNNEISEKSEIFDDQFSVERPDGSNFTLKIRSTKLEDSAMYFCASSDPGTGDGYTFGSGTRLTVV.

The V and J genes are TRBV12-3 or TRBV12-4 and TRBJ1-5, with D maybe TRBD1 (6 bases). CDR3 length equals 13 residues. V lost 6 bases to trimming and J lost 4 bases, with 10 bases between them. The CDR3 DNA is TGTGCCAGCAGAATAGGGGGAAATCAGCCCCAGCATTTT. This sequence encodes CASRIGGNQPQHF.

The genes are TRBV5-1 and TRBJ2-7, with D perhaps matching TRBD2 (5 bases). V lost 0 bases and J 2 bases, leaving 15 bases between the germline ends. This CDR3 comprises 16 residues. CDR1 SGHRS and CDR2 YFSETQ come from the germline V gene. The DNA of the CDR3 is TGCGCCAGCAGCTTGGAGGATCCGGGATTTACCTACGAGCAGTACTTC. This codes for CASSLEDPGFTYEQYF.

This chain links TRBV21-1 with TRBJ2-1; the table's D call of TRBD1 was not tested on the DNA. TRBV21-1 is labeled a pseudogene. This CDR3 region has 17 residues. Here the CDR3 DNA reads TGTGCCAGCAGCAAAAGAGAAGGGCAGGGGGTCCACAATGAGCAGTTCTTC. Its translation is CASSKREGQGVHNEQFF.

The V call is TRBV9, the J call TRBJ1-3; maybe TRBD1 (6 bases). Germline V lookup: CDR1 SGDLS, CDR2 YYNGEE. The CDR3 is 16 amino acids. The V end was cut by 0 bases, the J end by 4 bases, with 14 bases between. In DNA, the CDR3 is TGTGCCAGCAGCGTAGCGGGGGGGCGGTCCGGAAACACCATATATTTT. It is translated as CASSVAGGRSGNTIYF.

The chain couples TRBV5-4 to TRBJ2-3, with D possibly TRBD2 on 6 matching bases. The V end was cut by 2 bases, the J end by 0 bases, with 16 bases between. The CDR3 totals 17 residues. In germline, CDR1 is SGHNT, CDR2 YYREEE (reference sequence). DNA of the CDR3: TGTGCCAGCAGCTTCCCCGGGGGTCAAACTAGCACAGATACGCAGTATTTT. Residues: CASSFPGGQTSTDTQYF. Full variable domain (missing parts from reference TRBV5-4 and TRBJ2-3): ETGVTQSPTHLIKTRGQQVTLRCSSQSGHNTVSWYQQALGQGPQFIFQYYREEENGRGNFPPRFSGLQFPNYSSELNVNALELDDSALYLCASSFPGGQTSTDTQYFGPGTRLTVL.

This clone was found a few times. The chain employs TRBV19 and TRBJ2-3; perhaps TRBD2 as D (6 bases). V lost 6 bases, J lost 3 bases, and 13 bases lay in between. There are 14 residues in the CDR3. Germline V gene lookup returns CDR1 LNHDA and CDR2 SQIVND (reference sequence). The CDR3 is CASRASAGTDTQYF. CDR3 nucleotides: TGTGCCAGTAGAGCTAGCGCGGGGACAGATACGCAGTATTTT.